One and the same sample provided the 3 T cell receptor beta chains below, sequenced in a study of T cell responses to AZD1222 COVID-19 vaccine. Profiled with immunoSEQ multiplex PCR; TCRdb holds only in-frame clones, not every one. The sample yields 80,000 or so clones, roughly 82% seen once. The material sequenced was peripheral blood, taken on day 0 of AZD1222 vaccination. The receptors were gathered from an adult in good health.

The chain combines TRBV6-5 with TRBJ1-5; D is perhaps TRBD1 (6 bases). The CDR3 sequence is 13 residues long. The V end was cut by 6 bases, the J end by 7 bases, with 13 bases between. Per the germline V gene, CDR1 is MNHEY and CDR2 is SVGAGI. In DNA form, the CDR3 reads TGTGCCAGCAGCCTAGGGGGGCAGCAGCCCCAGCATTTT. Translation gives CASSLGGQQPQHF.

The chain carries TRBV19 and TRBJ1-5, with 7 bases aligning to TRBD1. Germline V lookup: CDR1 LNHDA, CDR2 SQIVND (reference sequence). After removal of 9 bases from V and 6 bases from J, the junction contained 8 bases not matched to a gene. This CDR3 is 13 amino acids long. The CDR3 bases are TGTGCCAGCAGGACAGGCGAGGGTCAGCCCCAGCATTTT. It is translated as CASRTGEGQPQHF.

This clone has just a few counts. Other DNA variants within this sample encode the same CDR3. V and J are TRBV6-2 or TRBV6-3 and TRBJ2-6; D remains unclear. V dropped 2 bases and J dropped 1 base, with 6 bases sitting between them. The CDR3 consists of 15 residues. Germline assignment: CDR1 MNHEY and CDR2 SVGEGT. The CDR3 region is CASSYGSSGANVLTF. CDR3 nucleotide sequence: TGTGCCAGCAGTTACGGGTCGTCTGGGGCCAACGTCCTGACTTTC.